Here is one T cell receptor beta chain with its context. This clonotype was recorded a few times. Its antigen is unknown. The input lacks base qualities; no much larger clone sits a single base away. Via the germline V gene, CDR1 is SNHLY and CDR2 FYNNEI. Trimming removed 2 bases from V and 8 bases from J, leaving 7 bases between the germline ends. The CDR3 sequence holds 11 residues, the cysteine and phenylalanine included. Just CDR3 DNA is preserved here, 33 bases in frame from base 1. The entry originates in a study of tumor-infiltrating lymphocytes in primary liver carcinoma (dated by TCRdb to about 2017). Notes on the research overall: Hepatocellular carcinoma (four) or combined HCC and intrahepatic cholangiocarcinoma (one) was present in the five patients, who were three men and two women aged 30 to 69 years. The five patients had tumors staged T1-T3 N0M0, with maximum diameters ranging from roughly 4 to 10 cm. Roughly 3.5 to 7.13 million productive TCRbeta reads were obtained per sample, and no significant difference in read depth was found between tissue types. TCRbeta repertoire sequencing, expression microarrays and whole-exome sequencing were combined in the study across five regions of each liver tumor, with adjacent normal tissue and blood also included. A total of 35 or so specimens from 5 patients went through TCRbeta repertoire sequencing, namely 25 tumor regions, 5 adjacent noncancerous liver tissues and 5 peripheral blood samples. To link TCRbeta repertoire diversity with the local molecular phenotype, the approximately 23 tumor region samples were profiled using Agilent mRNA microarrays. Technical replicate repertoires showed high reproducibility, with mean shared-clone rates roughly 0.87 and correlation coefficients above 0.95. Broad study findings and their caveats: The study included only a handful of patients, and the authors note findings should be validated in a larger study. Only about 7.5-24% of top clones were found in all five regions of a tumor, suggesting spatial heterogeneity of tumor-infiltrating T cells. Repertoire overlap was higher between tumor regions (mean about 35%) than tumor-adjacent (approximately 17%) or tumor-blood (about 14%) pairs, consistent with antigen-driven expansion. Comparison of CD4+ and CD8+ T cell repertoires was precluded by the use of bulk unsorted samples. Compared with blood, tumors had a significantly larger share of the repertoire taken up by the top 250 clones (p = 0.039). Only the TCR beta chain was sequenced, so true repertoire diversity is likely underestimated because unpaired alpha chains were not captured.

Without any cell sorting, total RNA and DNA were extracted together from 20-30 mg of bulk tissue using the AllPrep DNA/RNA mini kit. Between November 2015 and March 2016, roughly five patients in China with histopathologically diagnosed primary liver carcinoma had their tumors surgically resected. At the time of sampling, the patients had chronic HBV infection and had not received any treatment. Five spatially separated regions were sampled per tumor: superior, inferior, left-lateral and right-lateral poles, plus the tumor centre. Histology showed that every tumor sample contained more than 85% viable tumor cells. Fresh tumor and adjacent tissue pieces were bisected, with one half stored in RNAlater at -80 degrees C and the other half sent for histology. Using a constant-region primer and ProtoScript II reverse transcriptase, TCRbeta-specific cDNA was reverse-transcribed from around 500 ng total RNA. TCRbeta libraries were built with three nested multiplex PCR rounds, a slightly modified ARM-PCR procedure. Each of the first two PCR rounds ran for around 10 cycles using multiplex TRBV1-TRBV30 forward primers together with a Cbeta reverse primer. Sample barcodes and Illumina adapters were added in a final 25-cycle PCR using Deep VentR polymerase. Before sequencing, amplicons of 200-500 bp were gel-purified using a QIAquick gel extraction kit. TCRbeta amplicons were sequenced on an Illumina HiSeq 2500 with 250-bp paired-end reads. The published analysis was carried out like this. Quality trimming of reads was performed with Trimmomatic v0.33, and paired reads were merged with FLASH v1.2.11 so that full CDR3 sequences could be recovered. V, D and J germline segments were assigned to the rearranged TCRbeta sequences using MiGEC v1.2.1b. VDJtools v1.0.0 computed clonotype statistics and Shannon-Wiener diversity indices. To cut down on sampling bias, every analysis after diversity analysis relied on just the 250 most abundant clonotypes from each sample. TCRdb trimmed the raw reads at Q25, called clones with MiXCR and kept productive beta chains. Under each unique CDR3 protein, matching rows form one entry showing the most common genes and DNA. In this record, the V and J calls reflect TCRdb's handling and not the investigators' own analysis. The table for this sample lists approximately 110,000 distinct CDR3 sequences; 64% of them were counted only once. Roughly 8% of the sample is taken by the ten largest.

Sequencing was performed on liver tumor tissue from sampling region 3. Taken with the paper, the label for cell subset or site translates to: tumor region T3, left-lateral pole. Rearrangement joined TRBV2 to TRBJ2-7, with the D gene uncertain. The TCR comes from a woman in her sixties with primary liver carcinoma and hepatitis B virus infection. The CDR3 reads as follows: CASSERVKQYF. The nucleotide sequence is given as TGTGCCAGCAGTGAAAGGGTCAAGCAGTACTTC.